This TCR beta chain is drawn from a study of regulatory T cells in long-lasting Graves disease. This clonotype has just a few counts. The time point was: newly diagnosed GD, antithyroid drugs for less than 3 months. Isolated PBMC RNA provided the starting material for the TCR library. For TCR beta, libraries came from iRepertoire HTBI primers and Arm-PCR of CDR3 regions. TCRdb reprocessed the multiplex PCR reads with MiXCR, giving one entry per CDR3 protein. The sample lists 400,000 to 550,000 distinct CDR3 sequences; about 16% were seen once. The germline V gene has CDR1 SQVTM and CDR2 ANQGSEA. This CDR3 contains 13 residues. V trimming: 6 bases; J trimming: 5 bases; junction bases outside the gene matches: 7. These data were also reused for a study on T cells in Graves' hyperthyroidism and ophthalmopathy.

This sample comprised peripheral blood mononuclear cells (PBMCs), obtained at new diagnosis, from a patient treated with antithyroid drugs. The sequence was obtained from a woman aged 18-29 years with Graves disease. V and J are TRBV29-1 and TRBJ2-3, with 8 bases fitting TRBD1. CDR3 bases: TGCAGCGTCCACAGGGGGAAGAGAGATACGCAGTATTTT. It is translated as CSVHRGKRDTQYF.